This TCR beta chain was captured in a study of T cell responses to AZD1222 COVID-19 vaccine. Study-wide results and limits: Just a handful of people given AZD1222 tested seropositive at baseline. An increase in Spike-specific TCR breadth and depth was observed after two AZD1222 doses. The study reported that nearly half of spike-specific TCRs target unmutated variant regions.

The protocol was immunoSEQ multiplex PCR, while the TCRdb copy is restricted to in-frame clones and leaves out a portion. Among roughly 160,000 clones listed, around nine tenths were seen once. Comment on this clone: The antigen is not known.

This receptor was identified in an adult in good health. This specimen was peripheral blood, taken on day 0 of AZD1222 vaccination.

In DNA, the CDR3 is TGTGCCAGCAGTGACTCGGCGGATACGCAGTATTTT. Residues: CASSDSADTQYF. The chain employs TRBV6-4 and TRBJ2-3; D unclear. The ends were cut back, 0 bases at V and 6 bases at J, with 4 bases in the middle. Germline V gene sequence: CDR1 MRHNA, CDR2 SNTAGT. The CDR3 has 12 amino acids.